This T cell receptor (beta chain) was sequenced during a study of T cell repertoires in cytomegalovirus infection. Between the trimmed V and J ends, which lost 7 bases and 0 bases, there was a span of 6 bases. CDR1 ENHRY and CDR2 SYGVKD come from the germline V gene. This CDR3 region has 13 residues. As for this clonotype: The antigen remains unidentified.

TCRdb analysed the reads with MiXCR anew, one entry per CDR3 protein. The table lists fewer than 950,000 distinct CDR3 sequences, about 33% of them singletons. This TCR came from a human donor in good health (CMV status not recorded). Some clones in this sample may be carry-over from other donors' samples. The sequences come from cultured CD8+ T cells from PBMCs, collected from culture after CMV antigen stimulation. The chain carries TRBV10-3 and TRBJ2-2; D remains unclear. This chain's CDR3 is CAIKIANTGELFF. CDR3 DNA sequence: TGTGCCATCAAGATTGCGAACACCGGGGAGCTGTTTTTT.